These 20 T cell receptor beta chains were all obtained from the same sample, sequenced in a study of regulatory T cells. Study observations and caveats: Hydrophobic residues at CDR3 positions 6 and 7 were enriched in conventional CD4+ T cells of CD3G-deficient patients.

Their recognized antigens are unknown. The PCR used 52 TRBV and 13 TRBJ primers. The data were produced by immunoSEQ multiplex PCR, yet TCRdb's version contains in-frame clones alone and is incomplete. The data contain 20,000 to 25,000 clones, 70% to 90% of them singletons. Material for sequencing was conventional CD4+ T cells sorted from blood. The origin of the receptors is a child under 18 with CD3G deficiency.

V gene TRBV7-9 combines with J gene TRBJ1-4, with D uncertain. Trimming cost V 1 base and J 0 bases, with 6 bases left between them. Germline-derived CDR1 and CDR2 are SEHNR and FQNEAQ (reference sequence). This CDR3 comprises 15 residues. CDR3 amino acids: CASSLGVATNEKLFF. The DNA of the CDR3 is TGTGCCAGCAGCTTAGGGGTTGCAACTAATGAAAAACTGTTTTTT.

The rearrangement links TRBV28 to TRBJ1-2; 12 bases match TRBD1. The CDR3 has 19 amino acids. Trimming removed 5 bases from V and 7 bases from J; junction bases left unmatched: 20. Germline values: CDR1 MDHEN, CDR2 SYDVKM. The DNA of the CDR3 is TGTGCCAGCAGTCCCTGGAGGGGACAGGGGGCCGGGAATCAGGCTGGCTACACCTTC. Protein: CASSPWRGQGAGNQAGYTF.

V gene TRBV7-8 combines with J gene TRBJ2-5, with D hard to call. Germline CDR1 SGHVS, CDR2 FQNEAQ. The CDR3 is 16 residues long. The V and J ends lost 1 base and 5 bases respectively, with 17 bases between them. Here the CDR3 DNA reads TGTGCCAGCAGCTTAGAGGGCAGAGGAGCCGGGGAGACCCAGTACTTC. It yields the protein CASSLEGRGAGETQYF.

The chain recombines TRBV7-8 with TRBJ2-7; 10 bases are a match to TRBD1. After removal of 5 bases from V and 4 bases from J, the junction contained 2 bases not matched to a gene. Germline V gives CDR1 SGHVS, CDR2 FQNEAQ. The CDR3 is 13 amino acids. CDR3 in amino acids: CASSRDRGYEQYF. In nucleotides, the CDR3 is TGTGCCAGCAGCCGGGACAGGGGTTACGAGCAGTACTTC. The full variable domain, in which reference TRBV7-8 and TRBJ2-7 provide the parts outside the CDR3, is GAGVSQSPRYKVAKRGQDVALRCDPISGHVSLFWYQQALGQGPEFLTYFQNEAQLDKSGLPSDRFFAERPEGSVSTLKIQRTQQEDSAVYLCASSRDRGYEQYFGPGTRLTVT.

V gene TRBV6-1 combines with J gene TRBJ2-7; a weak D match, TRBD1 (5 bases). Trimming shortened V by 4 bases and J by 3 bases, and 7 bases separated the two germline ends. Per germline, CDR1 MNHNS and CDR2 SASEGT. This CDR3 spans 12 amino acids. CDR3 DNA sequence: TGTGCCAGCAGTGGAGACAGCTACGAGCAGTACTTC. Its protein is CASSGDSYEQYF.

This clone was picked up a small number of times. This sequence joins TRBV6-6 and TRBJ1-2; perhaps TRBD1 as D (6 bases). The V end was cut by 7 bases, the J end by 7 bases, with 16 bases between. CDR3 length equals 13 residues. Germline CDR1 MNHNY, CDR2 SVGAGI (reference sequence). CDR3 sequence (DNA): TGTGCCAGCAAGCGTGAGGGGGGCCGTGGCTACACCTTC. This encodes CASKREGGRGYTF.

The chain employs TRBV7-9 and TRBJ2-5, with 7 bases aligning to TRBD2. Germline CDR1 and CDR2: SEHNR and FQNEAQ (reference sequence). This CDR3 contains 15 residues. The ends lost 5 bases at V and 3 bases at J; junction bases unmatched: 9. The CDR3 coding sequence is TGTGCCAGCAGCCTCGGTGCGGGACTAAAAGAGACCCAGTACTTC. It yields the protein CASSLGAGLKETQYF. Filled out from reference TRBV7-9 and TRBJ2-5, the complete variable domain reads DTGVSQNPRHKITKRGQNVTFRCDPISEHNRLYWYRQTLGQGPEFLTYFQNEAQLEKSRLLSDRFSAERPKGSFSTLEIQRTEQGDSAMYLCASSLGAGLKETQYFGPGTRLLVL.

Comments on this clone: Additional DNA sequences in this sample encode the identical CDR3. The V call is TRBV7-9, the J call TRBJ2-3, with 8 nucleotides matching TRBD1. The CDR3 is made up of 14 amino acids. The V gene's germline CDR1 is SEHNR and CDR2 FQNEAQ (reference sequence). After removal of 3 bases from V and 2 bases from J, the junction contained 1 base not matched to a gene. In DNA, the CDR3 is TGTGCCAGCAGCTTGGACAGGGCCACAGATACGCAGTATTTT. Translated: CASSLDRATDTQYF.

This chain joins TRBV7-9 and TRBJ2-5, with D maybe TRBD1 (6 bases). Trimming cost V 3 bases and J 5 bases, with 10 bases left between them. CDR1 and CDR2 from the germline V gene are SEHNR and FQNEAQ (reference sequence). The CDR3 totals 13 residues. DNA of the CDR3: TGTGCCAGCAGCTTCTCCCAGGGGGAGACCCAGTACTTC. Amino acids: CASSFSQGETQYF.

This chain connects TRBV18 to TRBJ2-7; the match to TRBD1 covers 7 bases. V shed 5 bases, J shed 5 bases, and the junction held 9 bases outside the gene matches. The CDR3 runs 14 residues. Germline V gene sequence: CDR1 KGHSH, CDR2 LQKENI. In DNA, the CDR3 is TGTGCCAGCTCATCAGGGGGAAGGATGAACGAGCAGTACTTC. Translation: CASSSGGRMNEQYF.

The V and J genes are TRBV6-1 and TRBJ2-7; D not resolved. The CDR3 consists of 13 residues. Germline V gives CDR1 MNHNS, CDR2 SASEGT. Trimming cost V 7 bases and J 7 bases, with 17 bases left between them. CDR3 amino acids: CASKPAGVWEQYF. The DNA of the CDR3 is TGTGCCAGCAAGCCGGCAGGTGTTTGGGAGCAGTACTTC.

V and J are TRBV5-1 and TRBJ1-1; a weak D match, TRBD1 (6 bases). This CDR3 comprises 13 residues. The V and J ends lost 0 bases and 4 bases respectively, with 7 bases between them. Germline V gives CDR1 SGHRS, CDR2 YFSETQ. The DNA for the CDR3 is TGCGCCAGCAGCTTGGAGGGGGGCACTGAAGCTTTCTTT. It yields the protein CASSLEGGTEAFF. The whole variable domain, remainder taken from reference TRBV5-1 and TRBJ1-1, is KAGVTQTPRYLIKTRGQQVTLSCSPISGHRSVSWYQQTPGQGLQFLFEYFSETQRNKGNFPGRFSGRQFSNSRSEMNVSTLELGDSALYLCASSLEGGTEAFFGQGTRLTVV.

The J gene is TRBJ1-5, the V gene TRBV6-6; the match to TRBD1 covers 9 bases. CDR1 and CDR2 (germline): MNHNY, SVGAGI (reference sequence). The CDR3 runs to 13 residues. The V gene end was trimmed by 5 bases and the J gene end by 11 bases; junction bases not matched to a gene: 7. This CDR3 is CASSNRGQGSQHF. The CDR3 coding sequence is TGTGCCAGCAGTAACCGTGGACAGGGGTCCCAGCATTTT.

V usage is TRBV6-1 and J usage is TRBJ2-1; D assignment may be TRBD1 or TRBD2 (5 bases each). In germline, CDR1 is MNHNS, CDR2 SASEGT. The CDR3 has 17 residues. The germline V and J ends were trimmed by 4 bases and 2 bases, with 18 bases remaining between them. CDR3 in amino acids: CASSGPRRDAAYNEQFF. DNA for the CDR3: TGTGCCAGCAGTGGTCCTCGACGGGACGCGGCCTACAATGAGCAGTTCTTC.

The chain has TRBV28 and TRBJ1-2; 9 positions match TRBD1. J was trimmed by 3 bases and V by 3 bases; bases with no gene match: 2. Germline V gene data show CDR1 as MDHEN and CDR2 as SYDVKM. This CDR3 region has 14 residues. Here the CDR3 DNA reads TGTGCCAGCAGTTTGGACAGGGGTTACTATGGCTACACCTTC. Protein product: CASSLDRGYYGYTF.

V is TRBV28 and J is TRBJ1-5, with 10 bases identical to TRBD1. Unmatched junction bases numbered 2, after V lost 2 bases and J lost 4 bases. The germline gives CDR1 MDHEN, CDR2 SYDVKM. This CDR3 contains 15 residues. The CDR3 region is CASSLRDRGNQPQHF. The CDR3 DNA follows: TGTGCCAGCAGTTTACGGGACAGGGGAAATCAGCCCCAGCATTTT.

The chain employs TRBV10-3 and TRBJ2-7, with 8 positions matching TRBD2. The CDR3 is 16 residues long. The V gene's germline CDR1 is ENHRY and CDR2 SYGVKD. Losses at the gene ends were 1 base for V and 4 bases for J; bases not matched to a gene: 9. The CDR3 nucleotides read TGTGCCATCAGTGAGTACGGACGGGAGGGCCGGTACGAGCAGTACTTC. Translating it yields CAISEYGREGRYEQYF.

The chain carries TRBV6-1 and TRBJ1-5; D possibly corresponds to TRBD1 (5 bases). Per germline, CDR1 MNHNS and CDR2 SASEGT. This CDR3 contains 12 residues. Trimming pared 3 bases from V and 7 bases from J, leaving 7 bases between. CDR3 DNA: TGTGCCAGCAGTGAGGGGGAGCAGCCCCAGCATTTT. Encoded protein: CASSEGEQPQHF.

This chain joins TRBV28 and TRBJ2-7, with 9 bases fitting TRBD2. This CDR3 contains 17 residues. Looked up from germline, CDR1 is MDHEN and CDR2 is SYDVKM. With 2 bases clipped from V and 7 bases from J, the junction kept 15 bases outside the gene matches. The DNA of the CDR3 is TGTGCCAGCAGTTTAAGTGGTCGCGGGAGGGCCTCGGGGGAGCAGTACTTC. Encoded protein: CASSLSGRGRASGEQYF.

The CDR3 reads CASRAGKTEAFF. CDR3 DNA sequence: TGTGCCAGCAGGGCAGGGAAGACTGAAGCTTTCTTT. The V call is TRBV28, the J call TRBJ1-1; possible D gene TRBD1, 5 bases. The CDR3 runs to 12 residues. CDR1 and CDR2 (germline): MDHEN, SYDVKM. Trimming left V 6 bases short and J 5 bases short, with 10 bases between.